This T cell receptor beta chain was sequenced in a study of early T cells in non-severe SARS-CoV-2 infection. Whole-study context: Unsorted whole-blood RNA was sequenced in bulk, leaving chains unpaired. Findings of the study overall: The VDJdb matching leaned toward anti-spike CD8 responses and overlooked private and CD4 specificities.

Germline trimming cut 2 bases from V and 8 bases from J; bases unmatched to any gene: 8. This CDR3 region has 14 residues. A note on this clonotype: Its antigen is still unknown.

The TCR library protocol attached unique molecular identifiers to the individual cDNA molecules. TCRdb redid the calling of the 5' RACE reads with MiXCR, one entry per CDR3 protein. The data show roughly 72,000 distinct CDR3 sequences, around 12% seen once. This chain connects TRBV12-3 or TRBV12-4 to TRBJ1-2; TRBD1 aligns across 7 bases. The origin of this receptor is an adult who was a healthcare worker with PCR-confirmed SARS-CoV-2 infection or an uninfected control (not recorded which). Sample: whole blood, taken at baseline. DNA of the CDR3: TGTGCCAGCAGTTTACAGGGGGGGCTAGGAGGCTACACCTTC. It is translated as CASSLQGGLGGYTF.